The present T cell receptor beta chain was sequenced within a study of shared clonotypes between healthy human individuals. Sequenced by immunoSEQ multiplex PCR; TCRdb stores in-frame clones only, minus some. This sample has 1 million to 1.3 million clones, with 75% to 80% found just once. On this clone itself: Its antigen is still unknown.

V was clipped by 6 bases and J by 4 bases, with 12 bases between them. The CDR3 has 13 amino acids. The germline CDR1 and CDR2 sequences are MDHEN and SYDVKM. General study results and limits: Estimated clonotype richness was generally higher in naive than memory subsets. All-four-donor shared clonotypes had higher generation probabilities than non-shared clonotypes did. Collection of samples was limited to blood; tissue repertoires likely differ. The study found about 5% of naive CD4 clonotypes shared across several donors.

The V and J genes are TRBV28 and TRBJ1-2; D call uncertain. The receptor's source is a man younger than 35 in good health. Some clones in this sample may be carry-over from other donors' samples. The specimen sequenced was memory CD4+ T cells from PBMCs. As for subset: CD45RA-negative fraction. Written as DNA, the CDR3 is TGTGCCAGCAGCCGCTCCGGATCCTATGGCTACACCTTC. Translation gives CASSRSGSYGYTF.